This TCR beta chain was retrieved from a study of T cells after posttransplantation cyclophosphamide. Some clones are missing from TCRdb's copy, which holds only in-frame ones; the method was immunoSEQ multiplex PCR. Of tens of thousands of clones detected, 65% to 90% appear once; the ten largest clones hold more than 2%. Study-wide results and limits: Recipient CMV seropositivity and CMV reactivation strongly tracked TRB clonality. TRB overlap between skin or GI tissue T cells and blood was limited.

This CDR3 region has 15 residues. Between the trimmed V and J ends, which lost 4 bases and 7 bases, there was a span of 20 bases. Germline values: CDR1 SEHNR, CDR2 FQNEAQ (reference sequence). For this clone: The antigen is undetermined.

Sampled 1 year posttransplant, controls received myeloablative marrow transplants, methotrexate and a calcineurin inhibitor. The receptor was isolated from a female patient between 25 and 45 years old who received an allogeneic stem cell transplant from an unrelated donor, was CMV-positive, and had acute and chronic GVHD. Some T cells may be supplied by the graft donor. The material sequenced was PBMCs, taken around 53 weeks after allogeneic stem cell transplant with calcineurin inhibitor and methotrexate. The V gene is TRBV7-9, the J gene TRBJ2-7, with D hard to call. This CDR3 reads CASSSRPDFLREQYF. In nucleotides, the CDR3 is TGTGCCAGCAGCTCTCGCCCAGACTTTCTGAGGGAGCAGTACTTC.